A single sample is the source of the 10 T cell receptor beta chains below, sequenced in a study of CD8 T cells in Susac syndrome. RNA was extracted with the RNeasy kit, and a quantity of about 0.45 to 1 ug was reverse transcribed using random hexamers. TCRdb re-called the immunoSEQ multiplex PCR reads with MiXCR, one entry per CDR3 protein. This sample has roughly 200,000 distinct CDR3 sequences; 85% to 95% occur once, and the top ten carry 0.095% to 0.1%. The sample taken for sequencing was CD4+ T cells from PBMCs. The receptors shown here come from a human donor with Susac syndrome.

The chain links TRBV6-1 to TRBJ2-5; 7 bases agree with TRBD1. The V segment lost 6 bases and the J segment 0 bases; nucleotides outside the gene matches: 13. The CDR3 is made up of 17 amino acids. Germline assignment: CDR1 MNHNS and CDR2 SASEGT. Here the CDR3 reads CASSRTTGTAYQETQYF. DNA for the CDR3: TGTGCCAGCAGCCGAACTACTGGGACAGCGTACCAAGAGACCCAGTACTTC.

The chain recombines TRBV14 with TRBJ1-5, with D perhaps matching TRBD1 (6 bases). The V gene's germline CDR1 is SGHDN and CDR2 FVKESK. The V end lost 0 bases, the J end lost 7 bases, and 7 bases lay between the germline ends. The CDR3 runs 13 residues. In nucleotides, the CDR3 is TGTGCCAGCAGCCAAGAAACAGGGCAGCCCCAGCATTTT. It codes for CASSQETGQPQHF.

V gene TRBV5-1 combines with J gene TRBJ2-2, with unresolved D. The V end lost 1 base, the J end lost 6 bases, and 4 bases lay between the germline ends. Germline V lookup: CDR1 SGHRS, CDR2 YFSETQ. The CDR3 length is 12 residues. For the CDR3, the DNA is TGCGCCAGCAGCTTGAGATCCGGGGAGCTGTTTTTT. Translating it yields CASSLRSGELFF. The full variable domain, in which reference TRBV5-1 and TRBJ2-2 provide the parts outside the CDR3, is KAGVTQTPRYLIKTRGQQVTLSCSPISGHRSVSWYQQTPGQGLQFLFEYFSETQRNKGNFPGRFSGRQFSNSRSEMNVSTLELGDSALYLCASSLRSGELFFGEGSRLTVL.

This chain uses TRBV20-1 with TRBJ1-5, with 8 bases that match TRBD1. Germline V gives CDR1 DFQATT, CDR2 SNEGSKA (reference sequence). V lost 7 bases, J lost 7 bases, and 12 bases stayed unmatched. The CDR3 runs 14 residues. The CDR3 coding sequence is TGCAGTGTTTCCCGGGACAGGCGAAACCAGCCCCAGCATTTT. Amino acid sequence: CSVSRDRRNQPQHF.

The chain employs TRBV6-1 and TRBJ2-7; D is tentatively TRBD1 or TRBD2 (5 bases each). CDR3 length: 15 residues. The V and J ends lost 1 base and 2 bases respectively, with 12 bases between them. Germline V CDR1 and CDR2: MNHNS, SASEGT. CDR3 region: CASSEVWLGAYEQYF. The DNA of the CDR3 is TGTGCCAGCAGTGAAGTTTGGCTGGGGGCCTACGAGCAGTACTTC.

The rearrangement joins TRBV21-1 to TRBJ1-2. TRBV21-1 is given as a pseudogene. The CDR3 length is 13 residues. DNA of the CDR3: TGTGCCAGCAGCATCAGCGGGGAGCACGGCTACACCTTC. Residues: CASSISGEHGYTF.

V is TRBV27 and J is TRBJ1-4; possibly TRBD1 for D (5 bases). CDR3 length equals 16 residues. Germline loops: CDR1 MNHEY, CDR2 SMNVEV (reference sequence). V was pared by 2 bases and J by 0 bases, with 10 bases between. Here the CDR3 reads CASSLAGRATNEKLFF. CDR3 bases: TGTGCCAGCAGTTTAGCGGGACGTGCAACTAATGAAAAACTGTTTTTT.

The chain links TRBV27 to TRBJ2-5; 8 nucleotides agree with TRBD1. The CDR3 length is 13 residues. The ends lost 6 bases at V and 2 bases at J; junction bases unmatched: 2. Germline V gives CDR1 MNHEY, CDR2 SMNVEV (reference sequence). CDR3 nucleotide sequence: TGTGCCAGCAGGAACAGGGGGCAAGAGACCCAGTACTTC. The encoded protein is CASRNRGQETQYF.

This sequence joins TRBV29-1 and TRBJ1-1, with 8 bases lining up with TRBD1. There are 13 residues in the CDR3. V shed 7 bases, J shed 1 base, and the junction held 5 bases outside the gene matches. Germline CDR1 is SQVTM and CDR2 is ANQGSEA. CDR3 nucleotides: TGCAGCGCTTCGACAGGGGCGAACACTGAAGCTTTCTTT. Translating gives CSASTGANTEAFF.

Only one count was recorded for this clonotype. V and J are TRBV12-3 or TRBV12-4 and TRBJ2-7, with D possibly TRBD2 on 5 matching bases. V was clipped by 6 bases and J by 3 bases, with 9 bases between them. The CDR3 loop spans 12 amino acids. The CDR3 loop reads CASSATSYEQYF. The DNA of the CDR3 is TGTGCCAGCAGCGCTACTAGCTACGAGCAGTACTTC.